The 12 T cell receptor beta chains below all came from one sample that was sequenced in a study of cytomegalovirus exposure and HLA in healthy donors. With 60 Vbeta and 13 Jbeta primers, the PCR was carried out. Profiling relied on immunoSEQ multiplex PCR, and the TCRdb table lists in-frame clones only, not all of them. The data show around 120,000 clones, 70% seen once. Sequenced: PBMCs. Source of these receptors: a middle-aged man in good health and CMV-seropositive.

The chain combines TRBV27 with TRBJ1-2, with 9 bases lining up with TRBD1. V gave up 5 bases and J gave up 3 bases; unmatched junction bases: 4. The length of the CDR3 is 14 residues. CDR1 is MNHEY, CDR2 SMNVEV, per germline (reference sequence). In DNA form, the CDR3 reads TGTGCCAGCAGTCTAGGGACAGGGTACTATGGCTACACCTTC. Translated: CASSLGTGYYGYTF.

This clone turned up a few times. This chain joins TRBV19 and TRBJ1-3; unclear D gene. CDR3 length equals 18 residues. Trimming removed 8 bases from V and 0 bases from J, with 23 bases in between. Germline V gene lookup returns CDR1 LNHDA and CDR2 SQIVND (reference sequence). CDR3 sequence: CASAPLWAGDVSGNTIYF. The CDR3 coding sequence is TGTGCCAGTGCCCCTTTATGGGCAGGCGACGTCTCTGGAAACACCATATATTTT.

This rearrangement joins TRBV9 to TRBJ2-1; tentative D call: TRBD2 (7 bases). The germline CDR1 and CDR2 sequences are SGDLS and YYNGEE. The CDR3 has 17 amino acids. The V end lost 5 bases, the J end lost 7 bases, and 25 bases lay between the germline ends. The CDR3 nucleotides read TGTGCCAGCAGTTCCTCTCTGGGGGGGCGGGAGTGGAATGAGCAGTTCTTC. The encoded protein is CASSSSLGGREWNEQFF.

This clone has just one count. The genes are TRBV19 and TRBJ2-1, with a tentative D call TRBD1 (7 bases). CDR1 is LNHDA and CDR2 is SQIVND in the germline V gene (reference sequence). The CDR3 has 15 residues. The ends were cut back, 1 base at V and 4 bases at J, with 11 bases in the middle. CDR3 loop: CASSIGRDRYNEQFF. CDR3 coding DNA: TGTGCCAGTAGTATAGGGAGGGACAGATACAATGAGCAGTTCTTC.

The V and J genes are TRBV7-8 and TRBJ1-1, with TRBD1 matching 7 bases. The germline V gene has CDR1 SGHVS and CDR2 FQNEAQ. The ends lost 4 bases at V and 0 bases at J; junction bases unmatched: 8. The CDR3 is 16 residues long. CDR3 sequence: CASSSSGQDMNTEAFF. The CDR3 nucleotides are TGTGCCAGCAGCTCAAGCGGACAGGATATGAACACTGAAGCTTTCTTT.

The gene calls are TRBV19 and TRBJ1-2, with 7 bases fitting TRBD1. The ends lost 4 bases at V and 2 bases at J; junction bases unmatched: 7. The CDR3 is 15 residues long. The germline gives CDR1 LNHDA, CDR2 SQIVND (reference sequence). CDR3 loop: CASSRFTGVNYGYTF. In nucleotides, the CDR3 is TGTGCCAGTAGTAGGTTTACAGGGGTCAACTATGGCTACACCTTC. Filled out from reference TRBV19 and TRBJ1-2, the complete variable domain reads DGGITQSPKYLFRKEGQNVTLSCEQNLNHDAMYWYRQDPGQGLRLIYYSQIVNDFQKGDIAEGYSVSREKKESFPLTVTSAQKNPTAFYLCASSRFTGVNYGYTFGSGTRLTVV.

This clone was observed a single time. The chain is built from TRBV28 and TRBJ1-1, with 7 positions matching TRBD1. Germline V gene sequence: CDR1 MDHEN, CDR2 SYDVKM. The CDR3 totals 14 residues. Germline trimming cut 6 bases from V and 0 bases from J; bases unmatched to any gene: 4. Written as DNA, the CDR3 is TGTGCCAGCAGGAGACAGGGCATGAACACTGAAGCTTTCTTT. This codes for CASRRQGMNTEAFF.

This clone was counted a single time. The chain employs TRBV9 and TRBJ2-6, with unresolved D. V was shortened by 0 bases and J by 0 bases, with 7 bases between the two germline ends. Germline V CDR1 and CDR2: SGDLS, YYNGEE. The CDR3 totals 16 residues. The CDR3 region is CASSVGRASGANVLTF. The CDR3 DNA reads TGTGCCAGCAGCGTAGGGAGAGCCTCTGGGGCCAACGTCCTGACTTTC.

The table lists this clone with a few counts. This sequence joins TRBV7-9 and TRBJ1-1; 12 bases fit TRBD1. CDR1 and CDR2 from the germline V gene are SEHNR and FQNEAQ (reference sequence). The junction had 5 bases not matched to a gene; V was cut back by 1 base and J by 5 bases. The CDR3 sequence is 16 residues long. The CDR3 here is CASSLGGTGGRTEAFF. The CDR3 DNA is TGTGCCAGCAGCTTAGGGGGGACAGGGGGCAGGACTGAAGCTTTCTTT.

This rearrangement joins TRBV7-9 to TRBJ1-1; D is perhaps TRBD1 (5 bases). Trimming pared 5 bases from V and 1 base from J, leaving 11 bases between. Per germline, CDR1 SEHNR and CDR2 FQNEAQ (reference sequence). This CDR3 region has 14 residues. CDR3 region: CASSKGRENTEAFF. The DNA of the CDR3 is TGTGCCAGCAGCAAGGGGAGGGAGAACACTGAAGCTTTCTTT.

This chain connects TRBV19 to TRBJ2-7; 10 nucleotides match TRBD1. The germline V gene encodes CDR1 LNHDA and CDR2 SQIVND (reference sequence). The V gene end was trimmed by 9 bases and the J gene end by 5 bases; junction bases not matched to a gene: 19. The CDR3 has 17 residues. CDR3 sequence: CARSDRGRREFRNEQYF. In DNA form, the CDR3 reads TGTGCCAGGTCCGACAGGGGGCGGCGGGAGTTTCGGAACGAGCAGTACTTC.

This sequence joins TRBV11-2 and TRBJ2-1; 7 nucleotides align to TRBD2. CDR3 size: 15 residues. Germline CDR1 is SGHAT and CDR2 is FQNNGV. The V segment lost 1 base and the J segment 1 base; nucleotides outside the gene matches: 1. CDR3 DNA sequence: TGTGCCAGCAGCTTAGGCGGGGGTTCCTACAATGAGCAGTTCTTC. Residues: CASSLGGGSYNEQFF.